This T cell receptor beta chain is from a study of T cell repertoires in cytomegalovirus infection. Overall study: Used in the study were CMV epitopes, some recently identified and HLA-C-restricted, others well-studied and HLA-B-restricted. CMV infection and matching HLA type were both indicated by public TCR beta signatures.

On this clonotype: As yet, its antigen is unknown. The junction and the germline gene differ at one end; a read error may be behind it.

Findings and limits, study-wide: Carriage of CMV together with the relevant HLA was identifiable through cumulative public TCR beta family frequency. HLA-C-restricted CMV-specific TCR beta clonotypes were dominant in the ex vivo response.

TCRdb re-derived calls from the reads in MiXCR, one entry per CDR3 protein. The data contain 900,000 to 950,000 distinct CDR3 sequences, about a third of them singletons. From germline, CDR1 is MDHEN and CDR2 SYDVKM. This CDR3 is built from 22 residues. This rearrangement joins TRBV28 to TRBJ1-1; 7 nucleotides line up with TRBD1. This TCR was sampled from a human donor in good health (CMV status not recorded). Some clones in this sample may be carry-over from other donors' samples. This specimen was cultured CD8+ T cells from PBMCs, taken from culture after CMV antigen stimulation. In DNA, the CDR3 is TGTGCCAACAGTTCGCTTTTCAGACAGGGACATCCCCAAAGTGGCATGAACACTGAAGCTTTCTTT. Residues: CANSSLFRQGHPQSGMNTEAFF. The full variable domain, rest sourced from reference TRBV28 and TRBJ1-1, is DVKVTQSSRYLVKRTGEKVFLECVQDMDHENMFWYRQDPGLGLRLIYFSYDVKMKEKGDIPEGYSVSREKKERFSLILESASTNQTSMYLCANSSLFRQGHPQSGMNTEAFFGQGTRLTVV.